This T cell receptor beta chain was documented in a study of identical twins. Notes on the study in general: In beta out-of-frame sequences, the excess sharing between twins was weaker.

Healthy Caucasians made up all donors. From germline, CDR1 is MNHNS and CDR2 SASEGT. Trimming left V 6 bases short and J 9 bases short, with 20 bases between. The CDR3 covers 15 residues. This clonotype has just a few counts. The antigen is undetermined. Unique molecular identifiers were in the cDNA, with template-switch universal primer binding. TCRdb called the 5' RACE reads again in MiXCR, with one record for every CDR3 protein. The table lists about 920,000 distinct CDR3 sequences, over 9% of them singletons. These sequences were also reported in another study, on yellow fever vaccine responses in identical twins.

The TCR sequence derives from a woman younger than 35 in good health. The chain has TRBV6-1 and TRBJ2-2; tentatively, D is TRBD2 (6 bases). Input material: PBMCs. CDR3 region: CASSRREPVIRELFF. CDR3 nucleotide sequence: TGTGCCAGCAGCCGGAGGGAGCCTGTGATCCGGGAGCTGTTTTTT.